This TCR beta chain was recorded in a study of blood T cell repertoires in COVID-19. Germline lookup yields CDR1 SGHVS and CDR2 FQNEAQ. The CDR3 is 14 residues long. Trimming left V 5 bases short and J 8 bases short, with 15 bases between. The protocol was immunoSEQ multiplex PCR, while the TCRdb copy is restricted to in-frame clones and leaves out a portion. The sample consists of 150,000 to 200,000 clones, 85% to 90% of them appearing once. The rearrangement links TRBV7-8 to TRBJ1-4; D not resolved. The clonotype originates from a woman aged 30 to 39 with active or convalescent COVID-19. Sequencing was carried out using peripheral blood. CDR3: CASSLWGGGEKLFF. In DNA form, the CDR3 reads TGTGCCAGCAGCCTGTGGGGAGGTGGCGAAAAACTGTTTTTT.